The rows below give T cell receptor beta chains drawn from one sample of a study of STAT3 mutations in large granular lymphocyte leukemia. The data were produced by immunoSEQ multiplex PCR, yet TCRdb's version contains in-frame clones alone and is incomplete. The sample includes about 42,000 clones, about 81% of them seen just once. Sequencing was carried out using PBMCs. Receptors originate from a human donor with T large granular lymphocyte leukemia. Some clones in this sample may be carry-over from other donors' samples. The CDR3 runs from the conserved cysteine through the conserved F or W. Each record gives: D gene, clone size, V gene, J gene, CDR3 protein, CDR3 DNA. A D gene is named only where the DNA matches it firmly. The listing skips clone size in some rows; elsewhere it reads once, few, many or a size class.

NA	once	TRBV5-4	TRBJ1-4	CASSLNAGTEKLFF	TGTGCCAGCAGCTTGAATGCCGGGACCGAAAAACTGTTTTTT
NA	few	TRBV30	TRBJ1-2	CAWSGQGLIGYTF	TGTGCCTGGAGTGGGCAGGGCTTGATTGGCTACACCTTC
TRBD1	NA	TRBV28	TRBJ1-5	CASSSDRGSDQPQHF	TGTGCCAGCAGTTCGGACAGGGGGAGCGATCAGCCCCAGCATTTT
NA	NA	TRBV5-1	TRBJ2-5	CASSLVVGGPVETQYF	TGCGCCAGCAGCTTGGTTGTGGGGGGGCCGGTAGAGACCCAGTACTTC
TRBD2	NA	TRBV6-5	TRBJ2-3	CASSSSSGGETDTQYF	TGTGCCAGCAGTTCCTCTAGCGGGGGGGAAACAGATACGCAGTATTTT
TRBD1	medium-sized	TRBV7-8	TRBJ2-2	CASSLEYRGPGTGELFF	TGTGCCAGCAGCTTAGAGTACAGGGGGCCGGGCACCGGGGAGCTGTTTTTT
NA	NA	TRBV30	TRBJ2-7	CAWTTAYEQYF	TGTGCCTGGACCACGGCCTACGAGCAGTACTTC
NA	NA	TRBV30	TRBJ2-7	CAGMGDPTYEQYF	TGTGCCGGGATGGGCGACCCTACCTACGAGCAGTACTTC
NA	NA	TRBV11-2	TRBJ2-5	CASSLEPRPLPRPQYF	TGTGCCAGCAGCTTAGAACCTAGACCTCTACCCCGTCCCCAGTACTTC
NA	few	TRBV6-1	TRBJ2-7	CASKLLGRHDYEQYF	TGTGCCAGCAAGTTACTGGGGCGGCACGATTACGAGCAGTACTTC
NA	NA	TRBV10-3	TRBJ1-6	CAISGPDSPLHF	TGTGCCATCAGTGGGCCCGATTCACCCCTCCACTTT
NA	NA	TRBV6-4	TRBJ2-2	CASSDSPKATGELFF	TGTGCCAGCAGTGACTCGCCCAAGGCTACCGGGGAGCTGTTTTTT
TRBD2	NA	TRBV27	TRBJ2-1	CASSPLSGGLYNEQFF	TGTGCCAGCAGTCCCCTTAGCGGGGGCCTCTACAATGAGCAGTTCTTC
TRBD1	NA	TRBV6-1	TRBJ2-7	CASSEANYGTGSSYEQYF	TGTGCCAGCAGTGAAGCAAACTATGGGACAGGGTCCTCCTACGAGCAGTACTTC
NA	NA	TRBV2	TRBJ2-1	CASSDVGLGNEQFF	TGTGCCAGCAGTGATGTGGGCCTGGGCAATGAGCAGTTCTTC
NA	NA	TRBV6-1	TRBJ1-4	CASNHRQAGNEKLFF	TGTGCCAGCAACCATAGACAGGCTGGGAATGAAAAACTGTTTTTT
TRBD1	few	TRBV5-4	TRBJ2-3	CASSLDRGWTDTQYF	TGTGCCAGCAGCTTGGACAGGGGATGGACAGATACGCAGTATTTT
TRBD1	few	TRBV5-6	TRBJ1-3	CASSLGGQGDGNTIYF	TGTGCCAGCAGCTTGGGGGGACAGGGGGATGGAAACACCATATATTTT
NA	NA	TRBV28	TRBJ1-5	CASSLSQPSRHF	TGTGCCAGCAGTTTGTCTCAGCCCTCCCGGCATTTT
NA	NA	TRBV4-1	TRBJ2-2	CASSPGTERTGELFF	TGCGCCAGCAGCCCCGGCACAGAGCGCACCGGGGAGCTGTTTTTT
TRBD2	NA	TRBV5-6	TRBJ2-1	CASSSLAGGPREQFF	TGTGCCAGCAGTTCACTAGCGGGGGGGCCACGCGAGCAGTTCTTC
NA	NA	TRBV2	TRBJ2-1	CASSERQDPLYNEQFF	TGTGCCAGCAGTGAAAGACAGGACCCTCTATACAATGAGCAGTTCTTC